The next 24 T cell receptor beta chains were all read from a single sample in a study of human T cells and chemical hapten exposure. Time point meaning: patch test 3, about 24 weeks after DPC sensitization. Treatment reported: therapeutic diphenylcyclopropenone sensitization with weekly scalp DPC. TCRdb re-called the RACE reads with MiXCR, one entry per CDR3 protein. Here the sample spans about 97,000 distinct CDR3 sequences, 27% being singletons. Sequences were derived from whole blood, sampled in connection with sensitization to the hapten diphenylcyclopropenone (DPC). The receptors come from a man between 40 and 49 years old with alopecia areata. Some clones in this sample may be carry-over from other donors' samples.

The chain joins TRBV27 to TRBJ2-7; 7 nucleotides align to TRBD1. CDR1 is MNHEY and CDR2 is SMNVEV in the germline V gene (reference sequence). With 5 bases clipped from V and 4 bases from J, the junction kept 8 bases outside the gene matches. The CDR3 consists of 14 residues. The CDR3, as DNA: TGTGCCAGCAGTCCCGTGGACAGGAAATACGAGCAGTACTTC. As protein: CASSPVDRKYEQYF.

This clonotype has just a few counts. The rearrangement links TRBV4-1 to TRBJ2-1, with a possible D match to TRBD2 (5 bases). CDR3 length: 14 residues. V lost 3 bases and J 8 bases, leaving 14 bases between the germline ends. CDR1 and CDR2 (germline): MGHRA, YSYEKL. The CDR3 spells CASSQESAGYEQFF. The DNA for the CDR3 is TGCGCCAGCAGCCAGGAAAGTGCGGGCTATGAGCAGTTCTTC.

This clonotype appeared a few times. The chain carries TRBV12-3 or TRBV12-4 and TRBJ1-6, with TRBD1 as a possible D gene (6 bases). The CDR3 is made up of 14 amino acids. V lost 1 base to trimming and J lost 7 bases, with 8 bases between them. The CDR3 protein is CASSLGTVNSPLHF. CDR3 DNA sequence: TGTGCCAGCAGTTTAGGGACAGTAAATTCACCCCTCCACTTT.

This chain uses TRBV6-5 with TRBJ1-2; 8 bases match TRBD1. Germline loops: CDR1 MNHEY, CDR2 SVGAGI. Trimming removed 6 bases from V and 8 bases from J; junction bases left unmatched: 8. The CDR3 runs to 13 residues. This chain's CDR3 is CASRSDRVGGYTF. Written as DNA, the CDR3 is TGTGCCAGCAGATCGGACAGGGTGGGAGGCTACACCTTC.

The chain joins TRBV6-2 or TRBV6-3 to TRBJ2-5, with D hard to call. The CDR3 loop spans 15 amino acids. With 10 bases removed from V and 1 base from J, the gap between germline ends came to 19 bases. Germline CDR1 and CDR2: MNHEY and SVGEGT. As DNA, the CDR3 is TGTGCCACCACCCCGAAGATAGGTGCCCAAGAGACCCAGTACTTC. As protein: CATTPKIGAQETQYF.

In this sample, this clonotype turned up a few times. This chain uses TRBV27 with TRBJ2-5; D possibly corresponds to TRBD1 (5 bases). V lost 2 bases and J lost 2, with 12 bases in between. This CDR3 contains 15 residues. Germline-derived CDR1 and CDR2 are MNHEY and SMNVEV (reference sequence). This chain's CDR3 is CASSLRAGHQETQYF. The CDR3 bases are TGTGCCAGCAGTTTAAGGGCAGGGCATCAAGAGACCCAGTACTTC.

This chain links TRBV20-1 with TRBJ2-3, with D unresolved. Per germline, CDR1 DFQATT and CDR2 SNEGSKA (reference sequence). V shed 0 bases and J shed 4 bases, with 14 bases lying between them. The CDR3 is made up of 15 amino acids. The CDR3 DNA reads as TGCAGTGCTAGAGATTGGTCCCCAGGCGCAGATACGCAGTATTTT. It codes for CSARDWSPGADTQYF.

The genes are TRBV20-1 and TRBJ2-1; 8 positions match TRBD2. Trimming removed 2 bases from V and 6 bases from J; junction bases left unmatched: 6. The CDR3 contains 14 residues. Germline V gene data show CDR1 as DFQATT and CDR2 as SNEGSKA (reference sequence). CDR3 sequence reads: CSARTPTSVNEQFF. The CDR3 bases are TGCAGTGCTAGAACGCCGACTAGCGTCAATGAGCAGTTCTTC.

The V call is TRBV20-1, the J call TRBJ2-1; the D gene is possibly TRBD2 (6 bases). Trimming removed 6 bases from V and 1 base from J, with 19 bases in between. In germline, CDR1 is DFQATT, CDR2 SNEGSKA (reference sequence). This CDR3 has 16 residues. Written as DNA, the CDR3 is TGCAGTGCCATGAGCAGCGGGCTCCCTTCCTACAATGAGCAGTTCTTC. Its protein product is CSAMSSGLPSYNEQFF.

The genes are TRBV12-3 or TRBV12-4 and TRBJ2-4; D is possibly TRBD1 (6 bases). The CDR3 contains 15 residues. The V and J ends lost 6 bases and 4 bases respectively, with 16 bases between them. The CDR3 sequence: CASRNGGQGKNIQYF. CDR3 bases: TGTGCCAGCAGGAATGGGGGCCAGGGAAAAAACATTCAGTACTTC.

The chain carries TRBV12-3 or TRBV12-4 and TRBJ2-3; perhaps TRBD2 as D (5 bases). Trimming took 2 bases from V and 1 from J, leaving 10 bases between them. The CDR3 has 15 amino acids. The CDR3 sequence: CASSLLASRTDTQYF. CDR3 DNA: TGTGCCAGCAGTTTATTGGCTAGCCGCACAGATACGCAGTATTTT.

CDR3 nucleotides: TGTGCCAGCAGCTTGGGTAACGGGGAGCTGTTTTTT. Translated, it gives CASSLGNGELFF. The V and J genes are TRBV5-4 and TRBJ2-2; D unresolved. The V end was cut by 0 bases, the J end by 7 bases, with 4 bases between. The CDR3 consists of 12 residues. CDR1 and CDR2 (germline): SGHNT, YYREEE (reference sequence). Full variable domain (missing parts from reference TRBV5-4 and TRBJ2-2): ETGVTQSPTHLIKTRGQQVTLRCSSQSGHNTVSWYQQALGQGPQFIFQYYREEENGRGNFPPRFSGLQFPNYSSELNVNALELDDSALYLCASSLGNGELFFGEGSRLTVL.

This sequence joins TRBV20-1 and TRBJ2-7; 9 nucleotides match TRBD2. Germline loops: CDR1 DFQATT, CDR2 SNEGSKA (reference sequence). The CDR3 totals 14 residues. V lost 5 bases to trimming and J lost 3 bases; unmatched junction nucleotides: 8. The CDR3: CSAQGIAGVYEQYF. In DNA, the CDR3 is TGCAGTGCTCAGGGGATAGCGGGAGTCTACGAGCAGTACTTC.

The chain has TRBV6-2 or TRBV6-3 and TRBJ2-1; 9 nucleotides match TRBD1. The germline CDR1 and CDR2 sequences are MNHEY and SVGEGT. The CDR3 is made up of 15 amino acids. V trimming: 6 bases; J trimming: 3 bases; junction bases outside the gene matches: 6. CDR3 residues: CASSIQGAYYNEQFF. CDR3 bases: TGTGCCAGCAGCATACAGGGGGCTTACTACAATGAGCAGTTCTTC.

The chain employs TRBV27 and TRBJ2-3, with a weak D call TRBD1 (6 bases). Germline loops: CDR1 MNHEY, CDR2 SMNVEV (reference sequence). The germline V and J ends were trimmed by 5 bases and 3 bases, with 15 bases remaining between them. The CDR3 is 15 amino acids. CDR3 loop: CASSPLGRGTDTQYF. CDR3 DNA: TGTGCCAGCAGTCCCCTGGGCAGGGGTACAGATACGCAGTATTTT.

About this clonotype: Given a much more abundant clone one base away, this may be a read error. V is TRBV20-1 and J is TRBJ2-5, with a tentative D call TRBD2 (6 bases). The CDR3 runs 15 residues. The germline V gene encodes CDR1 DFQATT and CDR2 SNEGSKA (reference sequence). The CDR3 loop is CSARVGGSAQETHYF. CDR3 nucleotides: TGCAGTGCTAGAGTGGGAGGTAGCGCCCAAGAGACCCATTACTTC.

This chain joins TRBV7-6 and TRBJ2-3, with 8 nucleotides matching TRBD1. Germline V lookup: CDR1 SGHVS, CDR2 FNYEAQ. V shed 3 bases and J 4 bases; nucleotides not matched to a gene: 9. The CDR3 extends over 16 amino acids. Here the CDR3 DNA reads TGTGCCAGCAGCTTCTTCGGACAGGGCCCTTCAGATACGCAGTATTTT. Translating gives CASSFFGQGPSDTQYF.

This clonotype was seen a handful of times. This sequence joins TRBV20-1 and TRBJ2-4; tentative D call: TRBD1 (5 bases). CDR1 and CDR2 (germline): DFQATT, SNEGSKA (reference sequence). V lost 2 bases and J 0 bases, leaving 8 bases between the germline ends. The CDR3 is 14 amino acids. CDR3 region: CSARIREAKNIQYF. DNA for the CDR3: TGCAGTGCTAGAATCAGGGAAGCCAAAAACATTCAGTACTTC.

This clonotype was found a few times. The chain is built from TRBV6-6 and TRBJ2-1; D ambiguous. Trimming took 3 bases from V and 0 from J, leaving 9 bases between them. Germline V gene lookup returns CDR1 MNHNY and CDR2 SVGAGI (reference sequence). The CDR3 contains 15 residues. This CDR3 reads CASSYLGSSYNEQFF. The CDR3 DNA follows: TGTGCCAGCAGTTATCTGGGTAGCTCCTACAATGAGCAGTTCTTC.

The rearrangement uses TRBV5-4 and TRBJ2-3; D is uncertain. CDR1 and CDR2 from the germline V gene are SGHNT and YYREEE (reference sequence). This CDR3 contains 13 residues. V was trimmed by 0 bases and J by 4 bases, leaving 6 bases between them. CDR3 bases: TGTGCCAGCAGCTTGGACCGTCCAGATACGCAGTATTTT. Protein sequence: CASSLDRPDTQYF.

The V gene is TRBV27, the J gene TRBJ2-3; D gene uncertain. The CDR3 length is 17 residues. V was shortened by 0 bases and J by 1 base, with 14 bases between the two germline ends. Germline V gene lookup returns CDR1 MNHEY and CDR2 SMNVEV (reference sequence). The CDR3 DNA sequence: TGTGCCAGCAGTTTATCTCCGTTCGAACCCCGCACAGATACGCAGTATTTT. Translated, it gives CASSLSPFEPRTDTQYF.

This chain connects TRBV18 to TRBJ1-1; 7 nucleotides agree with TRBD1. Germline CDR1 KGHSH, CDR2 LQKENI. This CDR3 has 15 amino acids. J lost 0 bases, V lost 5 bases, and 6 bases had no gene match. Here the CDR3 reads CASSANRGLNTEAFF. The DNA of the CDR3 is TGTGCCAGCTCAGCCAACAGGGGACTGAACACTGAAGCTTTCTTT.

This clonotype was seen only a few times. The J gene is TRBJ2-3, the V gene TRBV7-9; the match to TRBD2 covers 9 bases. CDR1 is SEHNR and CDR2 is FQNEAQ in the germline V gene (reference sequence). This CDR3 has 16 amino acids. V trimming: 6 bases; J trimming: 0 bases; junction bases outside the gene matches: 7. The CDR3 reads CASSRSSGASTDTQYF. CDR3 bases: TGTGCCAGCAGTCGGTCTAGCGGGGCTAGCACAGATACGCAGTATTTT.

The chain employs TRBV7-9 and TRBJ1-1; the D is unclear. V lost 7 bases, J lost 1 base, and 13 bases lay in between. The CDR3 is 14 residues long. Germline V CDR1 and CDR2: SEHNR, FQNEAQ (reference sequence). Here the CDR3 DNA reads TGTGCCAGCAACTCCGGGGTTGGGAACACTGAAGCTTTCTTT. This translates into CASNSGVGNTEAFF.